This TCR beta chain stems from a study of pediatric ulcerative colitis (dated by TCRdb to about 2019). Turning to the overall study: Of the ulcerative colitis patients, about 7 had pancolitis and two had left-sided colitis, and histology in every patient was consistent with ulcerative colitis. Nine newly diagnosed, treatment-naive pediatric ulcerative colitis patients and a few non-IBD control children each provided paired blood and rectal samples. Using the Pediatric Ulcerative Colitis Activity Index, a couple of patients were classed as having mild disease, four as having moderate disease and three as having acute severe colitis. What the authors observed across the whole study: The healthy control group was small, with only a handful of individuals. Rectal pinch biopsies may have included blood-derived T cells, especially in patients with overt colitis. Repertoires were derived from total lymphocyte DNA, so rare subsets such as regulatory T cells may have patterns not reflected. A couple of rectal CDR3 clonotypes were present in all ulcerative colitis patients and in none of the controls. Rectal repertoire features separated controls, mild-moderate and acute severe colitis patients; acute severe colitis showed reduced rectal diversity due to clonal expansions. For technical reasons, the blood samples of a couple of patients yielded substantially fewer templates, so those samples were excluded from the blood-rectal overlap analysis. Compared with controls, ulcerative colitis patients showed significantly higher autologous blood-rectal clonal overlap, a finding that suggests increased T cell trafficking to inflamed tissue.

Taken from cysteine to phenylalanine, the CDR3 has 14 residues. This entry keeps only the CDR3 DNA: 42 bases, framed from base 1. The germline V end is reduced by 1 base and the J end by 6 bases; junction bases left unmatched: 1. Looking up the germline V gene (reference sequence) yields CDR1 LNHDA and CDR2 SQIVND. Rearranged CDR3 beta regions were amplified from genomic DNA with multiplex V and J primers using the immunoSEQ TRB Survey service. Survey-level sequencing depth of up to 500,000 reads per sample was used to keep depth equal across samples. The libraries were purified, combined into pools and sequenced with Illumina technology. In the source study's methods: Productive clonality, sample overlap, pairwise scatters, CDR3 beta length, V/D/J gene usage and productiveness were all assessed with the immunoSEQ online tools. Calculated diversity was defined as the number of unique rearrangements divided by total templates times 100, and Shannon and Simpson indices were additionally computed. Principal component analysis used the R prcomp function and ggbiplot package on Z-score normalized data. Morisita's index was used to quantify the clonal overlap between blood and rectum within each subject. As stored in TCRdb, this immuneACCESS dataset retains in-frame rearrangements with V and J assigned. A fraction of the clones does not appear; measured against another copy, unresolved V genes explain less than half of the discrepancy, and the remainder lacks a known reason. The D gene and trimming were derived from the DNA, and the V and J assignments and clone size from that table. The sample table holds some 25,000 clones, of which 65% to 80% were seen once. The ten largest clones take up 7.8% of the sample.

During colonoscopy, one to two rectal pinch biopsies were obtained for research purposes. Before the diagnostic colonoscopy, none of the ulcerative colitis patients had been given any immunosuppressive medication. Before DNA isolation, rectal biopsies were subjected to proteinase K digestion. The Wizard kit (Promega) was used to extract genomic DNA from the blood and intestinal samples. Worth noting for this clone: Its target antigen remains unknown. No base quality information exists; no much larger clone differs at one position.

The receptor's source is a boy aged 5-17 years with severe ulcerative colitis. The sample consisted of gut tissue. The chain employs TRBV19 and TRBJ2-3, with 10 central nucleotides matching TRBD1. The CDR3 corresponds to CASSIGGQGDTQYF. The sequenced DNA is TGTGCCAGTAGTATAGGGGGACAGGGGGATACGCAGTATTTT.